This is a list of T cell receptor beta chains from one sample in a study of blood T cell repertoires in COVID-19. Clones were read by immunoSEQ multiplex PCR, and TCRdb kept only the in-frame ones, dropping some. Seen here are 140,000 or so clones, 88% observed once, and the top ten hold 2.5%. Input material: peripheral blood. The receptors were sampled from a human donor with COVID-19, enrolled during active disease. The donor label of this sample is uncertain. Each CDR3 is given with its conserved first and last residue. Each record gives: J gene, D gene, clone size, V gene, CDR3 protein, CDR3 DNA. The D gene is left open where the match is weak. Only part of the rows carry a size: once, few, many, or a class if the clone is expanded.

TRBJ2-2 TRBD1 - TRBV12-3/TRBV12-4 CASSRQGEKLFF TGTGCCAGCAGTCGACAGGGGGAGAAGCTGTTTTTT
TRBJ1-1 - - TRBV5-1 CASSLSQATRGEAFF TGCGCCAGCAGCTTAAGCCAGGCCACCCGGGGGGAAGCTTTCTTT
TRBJ2-3 - - TRBV28 CASSLGLGADTDTQYF TGTGCCAGCAGCCTGGGTCTGGGAGCAGACACAGATACGCAGTATTTT
TRBJ2-3 TRBD2 - TRBV19 CASRSGGAGPDTQYF TGTGCCAGTAGATCGGGGGGGGCAGGGCCAGATACGCAGTATTTT
TRBJ2-7 TRBD1 once TRBV6-2/TRBV6-3 CASTPGQGAREQYF TGTGCCAGCACCCCGGGACAGGGGGCACGCGAGCAGTACTTC
TRBJ2-7 TRBD1 - TRBV4-1 CASSHEAGDRVLEQYF TGCGCCAGCAGCCATGAGGCCGGGGACAGGGTTTTAGAGCAGTACTTC
TRBJ2-7 TRBD1 - TRBV5-1 CASSPQGTAYEQYF TGCGCCAGCAGCCCCCAAGGGACAGCCTACGAGCAGTACTTC
TRBJ1-2 - - TRBV4-1 CASSQGQPTGGYTF TGCGCCAGCAGCCAAGGACAGCCCACTGGTGGCTACACCTTC
TRBJ2-5 - - TRBV11-2 CASSLGLYQETQYF TGTGCCAGCAGCCTCGGACTGTACCAAGAGACCCAGTACTTC
TRBJ1-1 - - TRBV28 CASSLTSFGTEAFF TGTGCCAGCAGTCTCACTAGCTTTGGCACTGAAGCTTTCTTT
TRBJ1-6 TRBD1 - TRBV5-6 CASSSVGTVLNSPLHF TGTGCCAGCAGCTCAGTAGGGACAGTCCTTAATTCACCCCTCCACTTT
TRBJ1-1 - - TRBV18 CASAQQENTEAFF TGTGCCAGCGCACAACAAGAGAACACTGAAGCTTTCTTT
TRBJ2-3 - - TRBV27 CASSHSSGNTDTQYF TGTGCCAGCAGCCACAGTAGCGGAAACACAGATACGCAGTATTTT
TRBJ2-5 - - TRBV16 CASSQSREEGETQYF TGTGCCAGCAGCCAATCCAGGGAAGAAGGGGAGACCCAGTACTTC
TRBJ1-3 - - TRBV9 CASSTADGNTIYF TGTGCCAGCTCGACGGCGGATGGAAACACCATATATTTT
TRBJ2-2 TRBD2 once TRBV5-1 CASSWRTSGMPGELFF TGCGCCAGCAGCTGGAGGACTAGCGGGATGCCCGGGGAGCTGTTTTTT
TRBJ1-5 - - TRBV2 CASSADRNSNQPQHF TGTGCCAGCAGTGCCGACAGGAATAGCAATCAGCCCCAGCATTTT
TRBJ1-1 - - TRBV7-9 CASTPKGTEAFF TGTGCCAGCACTCCGAAGGGGACTGAAGCTTTCTTT
TRBJ1-1 - - TRBV10-3 CAISEPRERDTEAFF TGTGCCATCAGTGAGCCGAGGGAGAGGGACACTGAAGCTTTCTTT
TRBJ1-4 - - TRBV3-1/TRBV3-2 CASRLRTDLWTNEKLFF TGTGCCAGCAGACTTCGGACAGACCTTTGGACTAATGAAAAACTGTTTTTT
TRBJ1-6 TRBD1 - TRBV5-4 CASSLAEGGHSPLHF TGTGCCAGCAGCTTGGCCGAAGGGGGCCATTCACCCCTCCACTTT
TRBJ2-4 TRBD2 - TRBV2 CASSGTSGGAGDIQYF TGTGCCAGCAGTGGGACTAGCGGGGGGGCAGGGGACATTCAGTACTTC
TRBJ1-2 TRBD1 - TRBV19 CASSVQGANYGYTF TGTGCCAGTAGTGTTCAGGGGGCGAACTATGGCTACACCTTC
TRBJ1-2 - - TRBV9 CASSGGRGIIGYTF TGTGCCAGCAGCGGCGGTCGGGGAATTATTGGCTACACCTTC